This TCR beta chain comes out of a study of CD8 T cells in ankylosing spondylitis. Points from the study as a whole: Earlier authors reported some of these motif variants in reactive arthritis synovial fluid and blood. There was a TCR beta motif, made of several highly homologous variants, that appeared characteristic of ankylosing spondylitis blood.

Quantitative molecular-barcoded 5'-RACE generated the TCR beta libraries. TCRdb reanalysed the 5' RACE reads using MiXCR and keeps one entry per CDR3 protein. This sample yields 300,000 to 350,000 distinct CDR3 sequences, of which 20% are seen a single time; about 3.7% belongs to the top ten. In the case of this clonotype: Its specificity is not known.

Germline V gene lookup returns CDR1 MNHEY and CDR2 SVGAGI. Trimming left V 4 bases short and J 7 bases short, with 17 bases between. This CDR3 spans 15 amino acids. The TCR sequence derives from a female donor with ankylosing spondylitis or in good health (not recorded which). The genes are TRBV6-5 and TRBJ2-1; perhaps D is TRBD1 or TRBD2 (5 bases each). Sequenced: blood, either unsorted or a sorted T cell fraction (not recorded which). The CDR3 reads CASSSHPGRSNEQFF. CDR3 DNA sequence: TGTGCCAGCAGTTCCCACCCGGGACGGTCTAATGAGCAGTTCTTC.